This is a list of T cell receptor beta chains from one sample in a study of shared clonotypes between healthy human individuals. The data were produced by immunoSEQ multiplex PCR, yet TCRdb's version contains in-frame clones alone and is incomplete. The top ten clones hold 1.5% to 2% of a sample with about 680,000 clones, 60% to 75% of them seen once. Input material: memory CD4+ T cells sorted from blood. These receptors were taken from a woman in her twenties or thirties in good health. Each CDR3 is given with its conserved first and last residue. The D gene is left open where the match is weak. A row's size may be missing; if present it is once, few, many or a size class.

abundance	j_gene	d_gene	v_gene	CDR3nt	CDR3aa
-	TRBJ1-5	TRBD1	TRBV7-9	TGTGCCAGCAGCGCCCGACAGGGAGGCAATCAGCCCCAGCATTTT	CASSARQGGNQPQHF
-	TRBJ2-2	TRBD2	TRBV5-1	TGCGCCAGCAGCTTCTCCCTAGCGGGGGCGAACACCGGGGAGCTGTTTTTT	CASSFSLAGANTGELFF
-	TRBJ1-2	-	TRBV19	TGTGCCAGTAGTATAGGCCACAGGGACTCCGCTGGCTATGGCTACACCTTC	CASSIGHRDSAGYGYTF
few	TRBJ1-1	TRBD1	TRBV6-5	TGTGCCAGCAGTCCCGGGACAGGGAGAACTGAAGCTTTCTTT	CASSPGTGRTEAFF
-	TRBJ2-2	-	TRBV4-1	TGCGCCAGCAGCCAAGCCAGGGACACCGGGGAGCTGTTTTTT	CASSQARDTGELFF
-	TRBJ2-7	-	TRBV6-1	TGTGCCAGCAGGGGGTCGGACGGAGGCTTCTACGAGCAGTACTTC	CASRGSDGGFYEQYF
-	TRBJ2-2	TRBD2	TRBV5-1	TGCGCCAGCAGTGTCACCGGGACTAGCGGGAGGGGTACACAAGCCGGGGAGCTGTTTTTT	CASSVTGTSGRGTQAGELFF
-	TRBJ2-5	TRBD1	TRBV28	TGTGCCAGCAGTTTAAAGTACGCGGGGACAGGGTTCCAAGAGACCCAGTACTTC	CASSLKYAGTGFQETQYF
-	TRBJ1-3	-	TRBV6-1	TGTGCCAGCAGCCCCCAGGGCTCTGGAAACACCATATATTTT	CASSPQGSGNTIYF
-	TRBJ1-2	TRBD1	TRBV19	TGTGCCAGTAGTTTCCGGGGACAGGGAGAAGGCTACACCTTC	CASSFRGQGEGYTF
-	TRBJ2-2	-	TRBV28	TGTGCCAGCAGTTCCGGGACTGGGCCCGCCGGGGAGCTGTTTTTT	CASSSGTGPAGELFF
few	TRBJ2-5	TRBD1	TRBV19	TGTGCCAGTAGTCCGGGACAGCGGCGCGTGGAGACCCAGTACTTC	CASSPGQRRVETQYF
once	TRBJ2-1	TRBD2	TRBV28	TGTGCCAGCTCCTCCAGGGCGCGGGAGATCTACAATGAGCAGTTCTTC	CASSSRAREIYNEQFF
few	TRBJ1-1	-	TRBV10-3	TGTGCCATCAGTGAGGGGGTAATGAACACTGAAGCTTTCTTT	CAISEGVMNTEAFF
-	TRBJ1-1	-	TRBV5-4	TGTGCCAGCAGCTTATCCGTGGGGATTAACACTGAAGCTTTCTTT	CASSLSVGINTEAFF
-	TRBJ2-7	-	TRBV4-1	TGCGCCAGCAGACAAACAGGATACCACGAGCAGTACTTC	CASRQTGYHEQYF
-	TRBJ2-2	-	TRBV9	TGTGCCAGCAGCGTGAGCTTAGAGACCGGGGAGCTGTTTTTT	CASSVSLETGELFF
-	TRBJ1-1	TRBD1	TRBV4-2	TGTGCCAGCAGCCAACCACAGGGGATGAACACTGAAGCTTTCTTT	CASSQPQGMNTEAFF
-	TRBJ1-2	-	TRBV4-1	TGCGCCAGCAGCCAAGATGGGGGGCGTCCAGCTAACTATGGCTACACCTTC	CASSQDGGRPANYGYTF
once	TRBJ1-2	-	TRBV5-1	TGCGCCAGCAGCTTGCACAGCTGGGGCTACACCTTC	CASSLHSWGYTF
-	TRBJ2-3	TRBD2	TRBV4-2	TGTGCCAGCAGCCAAGAATCGGCGGGGGAGGGAGATACGCAGTATTTT	CASSQESAGEGDTQYF
few	TRBJ2-5	-	TRBV6-6	TGTGCCAGCAGCCCTACGGTCGAGACCCAGTACTTC	CASSPTVETQYF
-	TRBJ2-7	TRBD1	TRBV28	TGTGCCAGCAGAGACAGGGGGCTCTACGAGCAGTACTTC	CASRDRGLYEQYF
-	TRBJ1-5	-	TRBV2	TGTGCCAGCAATCCAACAGTACCCGAACAGCCCCAGCATTTT	CASNPTVPEQPQHF
-	TRBJ1-2	-	TRBV5-5	TGTGCCAGCAGCATTACGCCCGGAGGGAACGAAACCTTC	CASSITPGGNETF
few	TRBJ2-6	-	TRBV27	TGTGCCAGCAGTTTATTTGTAGGGTTTGGGGCCAACGTCCTGACTTTC	CASSLFVGFGANVLTF
-	TRBJ1-2	TRBD1	TRBV4-1	TGCGCCAGCAGCCAAGTGAGGACAGGGGTTAACTATGGCTACACCTTC	CASSQVRTGVNYGYTF
-	TRBJ1-1	-	TRBV7-9	TGTGCCAGCAGCTTATTGGGGAACACTGAAGCTTTCTTT	CASSLLGNTEAFF
few	TRBJ2-4	TRBD1	TRBV6-5	TGTGCCAGCAGTTACCAGACAGGGGGAATTAACATTCAGTACTTC	CASSYQTGGINIQYF
-	TRBJ1-6	-	TRBV9	TGTGCCAGCAGCCCCCAAGGACCTATCAATTCACCCCTCCACTTT	CASSPQGPINSPLHF
-	TRBJ1-2	TRBD1	TRBV6-5	TGTGCCAGCACTAGGACAGGGGATTGGCATGGCTACACCTTC	CASTRTGDWHGYTF